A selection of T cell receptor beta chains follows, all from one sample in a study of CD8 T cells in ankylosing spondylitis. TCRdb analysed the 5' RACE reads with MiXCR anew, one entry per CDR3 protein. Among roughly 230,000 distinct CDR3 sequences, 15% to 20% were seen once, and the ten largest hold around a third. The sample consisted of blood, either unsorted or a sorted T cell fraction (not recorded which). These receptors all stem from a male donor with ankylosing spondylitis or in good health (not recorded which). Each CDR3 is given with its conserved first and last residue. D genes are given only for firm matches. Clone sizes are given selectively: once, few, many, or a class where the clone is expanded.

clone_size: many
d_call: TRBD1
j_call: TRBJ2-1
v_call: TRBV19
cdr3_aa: CASQGDGTYNEQFF
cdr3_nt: TGTGCCAGTCAGGGGGACGGGACATACAATGAGCAGTTCTTC

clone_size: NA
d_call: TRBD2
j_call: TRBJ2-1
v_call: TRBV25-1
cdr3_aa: CASSHGGYSEQFF
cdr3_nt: TGTGCCAGCAGTCACGGGGGGTACAGCGAGCAGTTCTTC

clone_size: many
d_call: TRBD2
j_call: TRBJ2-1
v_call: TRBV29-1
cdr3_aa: CSVAGLGGGGGEQFF
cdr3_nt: TGCAGCGTAGCGGGCCTCGGCGGGGGGGGCGGGGAGCAGTTCTTC

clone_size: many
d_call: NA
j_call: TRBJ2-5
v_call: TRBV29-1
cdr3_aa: CSVGQPNQETQYF
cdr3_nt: TGCAGCGTTGGACAGCCGAACCAAGAGACCCAGTACTTC

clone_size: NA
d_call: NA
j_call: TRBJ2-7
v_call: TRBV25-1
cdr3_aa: CASSEGGLALGSSYEQYF
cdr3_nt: TGTGCCAGCAGTGAGGGGGGGCTAGCGCTCGGAAGCTCCTACGAGCAGTACTTC

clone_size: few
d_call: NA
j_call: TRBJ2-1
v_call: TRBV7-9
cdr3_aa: CASSLGGENEQFF
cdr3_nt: TGTGCCAGCAGCTTGGGCGGGGAAAATGAGCAGTTCTTC

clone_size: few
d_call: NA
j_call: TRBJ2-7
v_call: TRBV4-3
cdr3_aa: CASSQDRAQSSYEQYF
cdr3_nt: TGCGCCAGCAGCCAAGATCGGGCCCAAAGCTCCTACGAGCAGTACTTC

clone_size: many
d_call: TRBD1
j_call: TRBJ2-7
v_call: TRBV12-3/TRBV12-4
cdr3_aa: CASSLSWDRGF
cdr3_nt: TGTGCCAGCAGTTTAAGCTGGGACAGGGGGTTC

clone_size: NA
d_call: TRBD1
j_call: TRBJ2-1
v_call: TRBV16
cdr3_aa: CASSARQGEQFF
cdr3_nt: TGTGCCAGCAGCGCGAGACAGGGGGAGCAGTTCTTC

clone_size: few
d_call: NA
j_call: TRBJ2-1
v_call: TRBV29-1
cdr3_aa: CSVAPGLNNEQFF
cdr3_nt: TGCAGCGTTGCCCCGGGGCTAAACAATGAGCAGTTCTTC

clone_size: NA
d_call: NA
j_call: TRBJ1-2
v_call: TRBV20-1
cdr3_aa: CSARDRVLGGYTF
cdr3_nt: TGCAGTGCTAGAGATCGTGTCCTCGGCGGCTACACCTTC

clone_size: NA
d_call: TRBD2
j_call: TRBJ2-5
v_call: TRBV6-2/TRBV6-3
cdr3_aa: CASSHLFPVRTSGSGETQYF
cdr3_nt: TGTGCCAGCAGTCACCTCTTTCCCGTTCGGACTAGCGGGAGTGGTGAGACCCAGTACTTC

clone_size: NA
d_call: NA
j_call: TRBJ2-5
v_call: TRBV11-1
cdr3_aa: CASSGFEQTQYF
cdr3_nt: TGTGCCAGCAGCGGCTTCGAACAGACCCAGTACTTC

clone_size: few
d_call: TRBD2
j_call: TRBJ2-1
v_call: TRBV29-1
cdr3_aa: CSVEGPGLAGFYNEQFF
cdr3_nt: TGCAGCGTTGAAGGCCCGGGACTAGCGGGATTTTACAATGAGCAGTTCTTC

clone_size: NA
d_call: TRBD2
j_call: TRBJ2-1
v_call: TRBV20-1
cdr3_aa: CSAAASGMYNEQFF
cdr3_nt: TGCAGTGCTGCGGCTAGCGGGATGTACAATGAGCAGTTCTTC

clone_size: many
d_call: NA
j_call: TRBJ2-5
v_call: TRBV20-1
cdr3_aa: CSAREEYQETQYF
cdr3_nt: TGCAGTGCAAGAGAGGAGTACCAAGAGACCCAGTACTTC

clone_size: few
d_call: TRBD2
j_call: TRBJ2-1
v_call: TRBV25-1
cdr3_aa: CASSELSPAGGFPNEQFF
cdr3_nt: TGTGCCAGCAGTGAACTATCCCCAGCGGGAGGGTTCCCCAATGAGCAGTTCTTC

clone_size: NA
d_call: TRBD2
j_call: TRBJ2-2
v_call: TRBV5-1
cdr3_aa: CASSSPAGGPWTGELFF
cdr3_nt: TGCGCCAGCAGCTCCCCGGCGGGAGGGCCATGGACCGGGGAGCTGTTTTTT

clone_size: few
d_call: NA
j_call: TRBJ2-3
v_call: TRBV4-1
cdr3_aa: CASSQDGGAADTQYF
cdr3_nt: TGCGCCAGCAGCCAAGATGGGGGTGCGGCAGATACGCAGTATTTT

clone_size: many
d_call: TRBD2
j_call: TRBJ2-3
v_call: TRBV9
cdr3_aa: CASSVGGLAVTDTQYF
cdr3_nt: TGTGCCAGCAGCGTAGGAGGACTAGCGGTCACAGATACGCAGTATTTT

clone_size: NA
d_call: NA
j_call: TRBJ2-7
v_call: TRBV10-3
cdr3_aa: CAINGGYEQYF
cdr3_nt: TGTGCCATCAATGGGGGCTACGAGCAGTACTTC

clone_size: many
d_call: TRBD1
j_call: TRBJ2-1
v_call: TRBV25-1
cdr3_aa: CASSDWGTGGALGNEQFF
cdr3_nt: TGTGCCAGCAGTGATTGGGGTACAGGGGGCGCCTTGGGCAATGAGCAGTTCTTC

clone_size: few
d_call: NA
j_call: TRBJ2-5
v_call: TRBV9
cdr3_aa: CASSVEAVSVETQYF
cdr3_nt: TGTGCCAGCAGCGTAGAAGCCGTGAGCGTGGAGACCCAGTACTTC

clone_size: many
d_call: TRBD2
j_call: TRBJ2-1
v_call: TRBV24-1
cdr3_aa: CATSDPNSGGLYNEQFF
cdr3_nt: TGTGCCACCAGTGATCCGAATAGCGGGGGCCTTTACAATGAGCAGTTCTTC

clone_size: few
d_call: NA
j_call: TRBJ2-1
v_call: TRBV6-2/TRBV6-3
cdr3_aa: CASSWVSSYNEQFF
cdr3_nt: TGTGCCAGCAGTTGGGTCAGCTCCTACAATGAGCAGTTCTTC

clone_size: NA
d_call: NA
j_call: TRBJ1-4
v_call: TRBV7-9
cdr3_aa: CASSLEARTNEKLFF
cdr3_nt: TGTGCCAGCAGCTTAGAGGCCAGGACTAATGAAAAACTGTTTTTT

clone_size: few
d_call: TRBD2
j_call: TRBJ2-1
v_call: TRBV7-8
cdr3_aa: CASSLERGLAGTMDEQFF
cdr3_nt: TGTGCCAGCAGCTTAGAGCGGGGACTAGCGGGAACTATGGATGAGCAGTTCTTC

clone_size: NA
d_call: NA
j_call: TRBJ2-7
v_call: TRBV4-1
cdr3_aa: CASSQEWARPEQYF
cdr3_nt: TGCGCCAGCAGCCAAGAATGGGCGAGACCCGAGCAGTACTTC

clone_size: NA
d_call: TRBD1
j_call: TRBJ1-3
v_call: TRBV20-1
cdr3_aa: CSARDWDSSSGNTIYF
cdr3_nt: TGCAGTGCTAGAGATTGGGACAGCTCCTCTGGAAACACCATATATTTT

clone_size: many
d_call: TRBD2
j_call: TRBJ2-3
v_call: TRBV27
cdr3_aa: CASRTSGYCNTQYF
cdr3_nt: TGTGCCAGCAGAACTAGCGGTTATTGTAATACGCAGTATTTT

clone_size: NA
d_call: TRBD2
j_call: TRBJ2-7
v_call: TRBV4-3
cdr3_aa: CASSQEWREVSYEQYF
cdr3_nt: TGCGCCAGCAGCCAAGAATGGCGGGAGGTTAGTTACGAGCAGTACTTC

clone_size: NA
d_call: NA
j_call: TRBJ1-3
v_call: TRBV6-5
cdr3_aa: CASSYESFGSGNTIYF
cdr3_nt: TGTGCCAGCAGTTACGAGTCTTTTGGCTCTGGAAACACCATATATTTT

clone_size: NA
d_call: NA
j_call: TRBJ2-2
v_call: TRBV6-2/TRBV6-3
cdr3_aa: CASSYRSSNTGELFF
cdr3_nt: TGTGCCAGCAGTTACCGCAGTTCGAACACCGGGGAGCTGTTTTTT

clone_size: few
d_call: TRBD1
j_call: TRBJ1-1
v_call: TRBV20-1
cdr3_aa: CSARPGGTEAFF
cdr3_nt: TGCAGTGCTAGGCCAGGGGGCACTGAAGCTTTCTTT

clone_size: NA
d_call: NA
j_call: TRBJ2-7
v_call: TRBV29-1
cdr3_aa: CSVEIKQGPGYEQYF
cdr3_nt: TGCAGCGTTGAAATTAAGCAGGGGCCAGGCTACGAGCAGTACTTC

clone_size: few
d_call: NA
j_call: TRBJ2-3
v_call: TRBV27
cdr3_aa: CASSPTPGGYFLEDTQYF
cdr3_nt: TGTGCCAGCAGTCCAACCCCGGGGGGCTACTTCTTAGAGGATACGCAGTATTTT

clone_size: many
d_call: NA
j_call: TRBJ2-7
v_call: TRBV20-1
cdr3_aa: CSARDIGRALYEQYF
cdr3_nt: TGCAGTGCTAGAGATATCGGCAGGGCCCTCTACGAGCAGTACTTC

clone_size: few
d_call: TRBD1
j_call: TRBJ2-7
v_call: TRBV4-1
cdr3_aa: CASSQALGQFIGYEQYF
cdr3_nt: TGCGCCAGCAGCCAAGCCTTGGGACAGTTTATAGGCTACGAGCAGTACTTC

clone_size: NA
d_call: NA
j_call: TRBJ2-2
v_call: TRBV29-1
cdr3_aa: CSVRIVNTGELFF
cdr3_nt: TGCAGCGTTAGAATAGTGAACACCGGGGAGCTGTTTTTT

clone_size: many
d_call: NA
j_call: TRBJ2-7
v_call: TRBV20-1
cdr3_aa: CSAKVKDYEQYF
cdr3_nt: TGCAGTGCTAAGGTTAAAGACTACGAGCAGTACTTC

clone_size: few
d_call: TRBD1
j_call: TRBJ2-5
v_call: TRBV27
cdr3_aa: CASSLSGQGWETQYF
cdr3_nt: TGTGCCAGCAGTTTATCCGGACAGGGTTGGGAGACCCAGTACTTC

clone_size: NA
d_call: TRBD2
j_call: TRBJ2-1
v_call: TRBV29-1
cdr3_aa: CSVKTSGRTDEQFF
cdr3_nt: TGCAGCGTTAAAACTAGCGGGAGGACGGATGAGCAGTTCTTC

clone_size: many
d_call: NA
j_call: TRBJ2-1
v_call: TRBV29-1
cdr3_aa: CSVEDDSENNEQFF
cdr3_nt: TGCAGCGTTGAAGATGATAGCGAAAACAATGAGCAGTTCTTC

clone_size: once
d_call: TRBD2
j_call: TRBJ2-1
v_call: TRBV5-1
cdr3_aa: CASSFIAGGSYNEQFF
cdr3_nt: TGCGCCAGCAGCTTCATAGCGGGAGGCTCCTACAATGAGCAGTTCTTC

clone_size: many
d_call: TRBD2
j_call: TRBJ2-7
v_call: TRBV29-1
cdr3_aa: CSVAGTSGNEQYF
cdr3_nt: TGCAGCGTCGCCGGGACTAGCGGGAACGAGCAGTACTTC

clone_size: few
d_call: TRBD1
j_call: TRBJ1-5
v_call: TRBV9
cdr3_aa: CASSPGGPEGPQHF
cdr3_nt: TGTGCCAGCAGCCCAGGGGGTCCCGAGGGGCCCCAGCATTTT

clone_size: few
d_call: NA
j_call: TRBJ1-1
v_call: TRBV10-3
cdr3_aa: CAISGTGTEAFF
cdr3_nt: TGTGCCATCAGTGGAACAGGGACTGAAGCTTTCTTT

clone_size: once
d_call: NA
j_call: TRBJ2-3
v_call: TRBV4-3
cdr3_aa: CASSQGGIGDTQYF
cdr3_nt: TGCGCCAGCAGCCAAGGGGGTATTGGAGATACGCAGTATTTT

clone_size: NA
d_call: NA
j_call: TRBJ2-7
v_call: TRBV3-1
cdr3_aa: CASSQGPSVTTYEQYF
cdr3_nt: TGTGCCAGCAGCCAAGGGCCTAGCGTGACGACCTACGAGCAGTACTTC

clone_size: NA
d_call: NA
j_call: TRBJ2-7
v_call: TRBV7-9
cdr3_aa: CASSQDEVYEQYF
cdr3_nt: TGTGCCAGCAGCCAAGACGAGGTCTACGAGCAGTACTTC

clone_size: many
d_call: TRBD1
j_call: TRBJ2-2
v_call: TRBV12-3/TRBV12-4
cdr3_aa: CASSPPGQGNTGELFF
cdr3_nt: TGTGCCAGCAGTCCTCCGGGACAGGGTAATACCGGGGAGCTGTTTTTT

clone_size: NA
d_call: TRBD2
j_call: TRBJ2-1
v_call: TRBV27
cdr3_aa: CASSAGLVPYNEQFF
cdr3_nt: TGTGCCAGCAGTGCGGGACTAGTCCCCTACAATGAGCAGTTCTTC

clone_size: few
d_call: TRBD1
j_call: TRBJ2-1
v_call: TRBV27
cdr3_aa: CASSLLTGWEYNEQFF
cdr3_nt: TGTGCCAGCAGTTTATTGACAGGGTGGGAGTACAATGAGCAGTTCTTC

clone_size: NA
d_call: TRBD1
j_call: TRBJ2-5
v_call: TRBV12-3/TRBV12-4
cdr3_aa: CTSSSTRDRGQDETQYF
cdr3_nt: TGTACCAGCAGTTCGACCCGGGACAGGGGGCAGGATGAGACCCAGTACTTC

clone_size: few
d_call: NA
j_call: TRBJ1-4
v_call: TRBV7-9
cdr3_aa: CASSLYDEKLFF
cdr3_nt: TGTGCCAGCAGCCTTTACGATGAAAAACTGTTTTTT

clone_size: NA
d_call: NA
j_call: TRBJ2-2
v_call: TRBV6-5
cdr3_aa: CASSYSSWAHGELFF
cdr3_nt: TGTGCCAGCAGTTACTCGAGTTGGGCTCACGGGGAGCTGTTTTTT